The entry below describes one TCR beta chain. The antigen is unknown. This entry comes from a study of shared clonotypes between healthy human individuals. Study-wide results and limits: A limitation of the genetic and exposure-history diversity represented arose from few donors. Estimated richness values were generally larger in naive subsets than in memory subsets.

The repertoire was sequenced with immunoSEQ multiplex PCR; TCRdb's copy has only in-frame clones and lacks some. The data show more than 550,000 clones, over 55% seen once. This CDR3 region has 12 residues. Trimming cost V 2 bases and J 5 bases, with 6 bases left between them. Germline CDR1 reads KGHSH; CDR2 reads LQKENI. The chain has TRBV18 and TRBJ2-5, with D uncertain. The sequence was collected from a woman aged 30 to 39 in good health. Sequencing was done on a sample of memory CD4+ T cells sorted from blood. The subset: CD45RA-negative fraction. The CDR3 coding sequence is TGTGCCAGCTCACCAACGGATGAGACCCAGTACTTC. This encodes CASSPTDETQYF.